This T cell receptor (beta chain) was identified in a study of T-cell reconstitution after alpha-beta-depleted transplantation in children. The library targeted TCRbeta and was prepared with unique molecular identifiers. TCRdb re-derived calls from the PCR reads in MiXCR, one entry per CDR3 protein. The data contain some 590,000 distinct CDR3 sequences, about 10% of them seen just once; the ten biggest clones take up 3.5% to 5%. Germline CDR1 SGHTA, CDR2 FQGTGA. V shed 5 bases and J shed 6 bases, with 14 bases lying between them. The length of the CDR3 is 13 residues. This clonotype turned up a few times.

The sequence was obtained from a human donor who donated a stem cell graft to a child with acute myeloid leukemia. The specimen comprised PBMCs from the stem cell graft donor, sampled from the stem cell graft. The gene calls are TRBV7-3 and TRBJ2-7, with D hard to call. CDR3 in amino acids: CASSTGPEAEQYF. The CDR3 DNA follows: TGTGCCAGCAGCACCGGACCCGAGGCCGAGCAGTACTTC. Based on the CDR3 plus reference TRBV7-3 and TRBJ2-7, the full variable domain is GAGVSQTPSNKVTEKGKYVELRCDPISGHTALYWYRQSLGQGPEFLIYFQGTGAADDSGLPNDRFFAVRPEGSVSTLKIQRTERGDSAVYLCASSTGPEAEQYFGPGTRLTVT.